The rows below give T cell receptor beta chains drawn from one sample of a study of response to subunit inactivated influenza vaccine. TCRdb redid the calling of the RT-PCR reads with MiXCR, one entry per CDR3 protein. The table includes 500,000 to 700,000 distinct CDR3 sequences, around a quarter detected once. The data were also submitted as part of a second study, on T cells expressing NK-cell markers.

This specimen consisted of CD4+ T cells sorted from PBMCs, obtained approximately 12 days after vaccination. The receptors stem from a man aged 50 to 59 who received an inactivated influenza vaccine. Both conserved end residues are part of each CDR3. D genes are given only for firm matches. Size values are once, few and many counts, or a class for expanded clones, and some rows have none.

D gene: -
J gene: TRBJ2-6
V gene: TRBV5-2
clone size: -
CDR3 protein: CASSYDLWSGGGKLVSGANVLTF
CDR3 DNA: TGTGCCAGCAGCTACGACTTATGGAGCGGCGGGGGTAAACTGGTGTCTGGGGCCAACGTCCTGACTTTC

D gene: -
J gene: TRBJ1-5
V gene: TRBV7-8
clone size: few
CDR3 protein: CASSLAHRQGSNQPQHF
CDR3 DNA: TGTGCCAGCAGCTTAGCGCATCGGCAGGGGAGCAATCAGCCCCAGCATTTT

D gene: -
J gene: TRBJ2-3
V gene: TRBV29-1
clone size: few
CDR3 protein: CSVVNRFSTDTQYF
CDR3 DNA: TGCAGCGTTGTTAACAGGTTTAGCACAGATACGCAGTATTTT

D gene: TRBD1
J gene: TRBJ2-7
V gene: TRBV9
clone size: -
CDR3 protein: CASSVGDRPYYEQYF
CDR3 DNA: TGTGCCAGCAGCGTAGGGGACAGACCTTACTATGAGCAGTACTTC

D gene: -
J gene: TRBJ1-1
V gene: TRBV12-3/TRBV12-4
clone size: -
CDR3 protein: CASSRLRRNTEAFF
CDR3 DNA: TGTGCCAGCAGCCGGTTACGTCGGAACACTGAAGCTTTCTTT

D gene: -
J gene: TRBJ1-4
V gene: TRBV5-1
clone size: few
CDR3 protein: CASSVGQPINEKLFF
CDR3 DNA: TGCGCCAGCAGCGTCGGACAGCCAATTAATGAAAAACTGTTTTTT

D gene: -
J gene: TRBJ1-1
V gene: TRBV5-1
clone size: -
CDR3 protein: CASSLEYSTDTEAFF
CDR3 DNA: TGCGCCAGCAGCTTGGAGTACTCTACGGACACTGAAGCTTTCTTT

D gene: -
J gene: TRBJ1-2
V gene: TRBV9
clone size: -
CDR3 protein: CASSGGPYGYTF
CDR3 DNA: TGTGCCAGCAGCGGGGGACCCTATGGCTACACCTTC

D gene: TRBD1
J gene: TRBJ1-1
V gene: TRBV12-3/TRBV12-4
clone size: -
CDR3 protein: CASSPHWTGGEIGTEAFF
CDR3 DNA: TGTGCCAGCAGTCCCCACTGGACAGGGGGCGAGATTGGCACTGAAGCTTTCTTT

D gene: -
J gene: TRBJ2-2
V gene: TRBV29-1
clone size: -
CDR3 protein: CSVGFHSNTGELFF
CDR3 DNA: TGCAGCGTTGGATTTCACTCGAACACCGGGGAGCTGTTTTTT

D gene: -
J gene: TRBJ2-3
V gene: TRBV9
clone size: -
CDR3 protein: CASSEGLTQYF
CDR3 DNA: TGTGCCAGCAGCGAGGGGTTAACGCAGTATTTT

D gene: TRBD1
J gene: TRBJ2-5
V gene: TRBV3-1
clone size: -
CDR3 protein: CASILQGAGETQYF
CDR3 DNA: TGTGCCAGCATACTGCAGGGGGCTGGGGAGACCCAGTACTTC

D gene: -
J gene: TRBJ2-5
V gene: TRBV5-1
clone size: few
CDR3 protein: CASSLDILETQYF
CDR3 DNA: TGCGCCAGCAGCTTGGACATTTTAGAGACCCAGTACTTC

D gene: -
J gene: TRBJ1-2
V gene: TRBV12-3/TRBV12-4
clone size: few
CDR3 protein: CASSPTAHYGYTF
CDR3 DNA: TGTGCCAGCAGTCCGACAGCCCACTATGGCTACACCTTC

D gene: TRBD2
J gene: TRBJ2-3
V gene: TRBV7-9
clone size: -
CDR3 protein: CASSLKVGLGVPDTQYF
CDR3 DNA: TGTGCCAGCAGCTTGAAGGTGGGACTAGGTGTTCCAGATACGCAGTATTTT

D gene: TRBD2
J gene: TRBJ2-1
V gene: TRBV5-1
clone size: -
CDR3 protein: CASAEQGLGPNEQFF
CDR3 DNA: TGCGCCAGCGCCGAGCAGGGACTAGGCCCCAATGAGCAGTTCTTC

D gene: -
J gene: TRBJ1-1
V gene: TRBV5-1
clone size: few
CDR3 protein: CASSLVAAVNTEAFF
CDR3 DNA: TGCGCCAGCAGCTTGGTCGCCGCGGTGAACACTGAAGCTTTCTTT

D gene: -
J gene: TRBJ2-5
V gene: TRBV15
clone size: -
CDR3 protein: CATSRDGGPGETQYF
CDR3 DNA: TGTGCCACCAGCAGGGATGGGGGGCCCGGAGAGACCCAGTACTTC

D gene: TRBD1
J gene: TRBJ2-5
V gene: TRBV25-1
clone size: -
CDR3 protein: CASSETGPRETQYF
CDR3 DNA: TGTGCCAGCAGTGAGACAGGGCCAAGGGAGACCCAGTACTTC

D gene: TRBD2
J gene: TRBJ2-1
V gene: TRBV10-2
clone size: -
CDR3 protein: CASNSRLAGKNEQFF
CDR3 DNA: TGCGCCAGCAATTCCCGACTAGCGGGGAAAAATGAGCAGTTCTTC

D gene: -
J gene: TRBJ2-1
V gene: TRBV24-1
clone size: few
CDR3 protein: CATSDLRAGPTTGNEQFF
CDR3 DNA: TGTGCCACCAGTGATTTGCGCGCAGGGCCTACTACGGGTAATGAGCAGTTCTTC

D gene: -
J gene: TRBJ1-1
V gene: TRBV3-1
clone size: many
CDR3 protein: CASSQTSGKRGNEAFF
CDR3 DNA: TGTGCCAGCAGCCAGACTTCCGGGAAAAGGGGTAATGAAGCTTTCTTT

D gene: -
J gene: TRBJ2-1
V gene: TRBV10-3
clone size: -
CDR3 protein: CAIRAGTVRDYRYNEQFF
CDR3 DNA: TGTGCCATCAGGGCCGGGACAGTCCGGGACTACCGCTACAATGAGCAGTTCTTC

D gene: -
J gene: TRBJ1-1
V gene: TRBV5-6
clone size: few
CDR3 protein: CASSSLLQVGGLNTEAFF
CDR3 DNA: TGTGCCAGCAGCTCATTACTACAGGTAGGCGGCTTGAACACTGAAGCTTTCTTT

D gene: -
J gene: TRBJ1-1
V gene: TRBV7-6
clone size: -
CDR3 protein: CASSPGHSNTEAFF
CDR3 DNA: TGTGCCAGCAGCCCGGGACACTCGAACACTGAAGCTTTCTTT

D gene: -
J gene: TRBJ2-7
V gene: TRBV24-1
clone size: few
CDR3 protein: CATGTGLSYEQYF
CDR3 DNA: TGTGCCACCGGGACGGGCTTATCCTACGAGCAGTACTTC

D gene: -
J gene: TRBJ2-7
V gene: TRBV28
clone size: few
CDR3 protein: CASSLFLGQNSYEQYF
CDR3 DNA: TGTGCCAGCAGTTTGTTCTTGGGGCAGAACTCCTACGAGCAGTACTTC

D gene: -
J gene: TRBJ2-3
V gene: TRBV24-1
clone size: few
CDR3 protein: CATSDLRGSTDTQYF
CDR3 DNA: TGTGCCACCAGTGATCTAAGAGGAAGCACAGATACGCAGTATTTT

D gene: -
J gene: TRBJ2-6
V gene: TRBV5-1
clone size: -
CDR3 protein: CASSLTVPGANVLTF
CDR3 DNA: TGCGCCAGCAGCTTGACGGTGCCTGGGGCCAACGTCCTGACTTTC

D gene: TRBD2
J gene: TRBJ2-3
V gene: TRBV20-1
clone size: -
CDR3 protein: CSARDLASGGAGTDTQYF
CDR3 DNA: TGCAGTGCTAGAGATCTGGCTAGCGGGGGGGCCGGCACAGATACGCAGTATTTT

D gene: TRBD2
J gene: TRBJ2-1
V gene: TRBV10-3
clone size: -
CDR3 protein: CAIAGGRGDYNEQFF
CDR3 DNA: TGTGCCATCGCGGGAGGGAGAGGGGACTACAATGAGCAGTTCTTC

D gene: -
J gene: TRBJ2-1
V gene: TRBV28
clone size: few
CDR3 protein: CASSLAPLGSSYNEQFF
CDR3 DNA: TGTGCCAGCAGTTTAGCCCCCTTGGGGAGCTCCTACAATGAGCAGTTCTTC

D gene: -
J gene: TRBJ2-7
V gene: TRBV25-1
clone size: -
CDR3 protein: CASSPRRYEQYF
CDR3 DNA: TGTGCCAGCAGTCCCAGGCGCTACGAGCAGTACTTC

D gene: -
J gene: TRBJ2-2
V gene: TRBV28
clone size: few
CDR3 protein: CASSLLRRGELFF
CDR3 DNA: TGTGCCAGCAGTTTATTACGGCGCGGGGAGCTGTTTTTT

D gene: TRBD1
J gene: TRBJ1-2
V gene: TRBV6-5
clone size: few
CDR3 protein: CASSSTPGTGSSYGYTF
CDR3 DNA: TGTGCCAGCAGTTCCACACCGGGGACAGGAAGTTCCTATGGCTACACCTTC

D gene: TRBD1
J gene: TRBJ1-1
V gene: TRBV28
clone size: -
CDR3 protein: CASSLRQGTEAIF
CDR3 DNA: TGTGCCAGCAGCCTTCGACAGGGCACTGAAGCTATCTTT

D gene: TRBD2
J gene: TRBJ2-5
V gene: TRBV5-1
clone size: -
CDR3 protein: CASSPGTSGEETQYF
CDR3 DNA: TGCGCCAGCAGCCCAGGGACTAGCGGGGAAGAGACCCAGTACTTC

D gene: TRBD2
J gene: TRBJ2-1
V gene: TRBV6-5
clone size: -
CDR3 protein: CASSSAGGYYNEQFF
CDR3 DNA: TGTGCCAGCAGTTCAGCGGGAGGCTATTACAATGAGCAGTTCTTC

D gene: -
J gene: TRBJ1-5
V gene: TRBV15
clone size: -
CDR3 protein: CATSRNRATRNQPQHF
CDR3 DNA: TGTGCCACCAGCAGAAACAGGGCTACGCGCAATCAGCCCCAGCATTTT

D gene: -
J gene: TRBJ2-1
V gene: TRBV27
clone size: -
CDR3 protein: CASSRSLYNEQFF
CDR3 DNA: TGTGCCAGCAGTAGATCCCTTTACAATGAGCAGTTCTTC

D gene: -
J gene: TRBJ2-3
V gene: TRBV20-1
clone size: -
CDR3 protein: CSARGRRWGSTDTQYF
CDR3 DNA: TGCAGTGCTAGAGGACGCCGGTGGGGGAGCACAGATACGCAGTATTTT